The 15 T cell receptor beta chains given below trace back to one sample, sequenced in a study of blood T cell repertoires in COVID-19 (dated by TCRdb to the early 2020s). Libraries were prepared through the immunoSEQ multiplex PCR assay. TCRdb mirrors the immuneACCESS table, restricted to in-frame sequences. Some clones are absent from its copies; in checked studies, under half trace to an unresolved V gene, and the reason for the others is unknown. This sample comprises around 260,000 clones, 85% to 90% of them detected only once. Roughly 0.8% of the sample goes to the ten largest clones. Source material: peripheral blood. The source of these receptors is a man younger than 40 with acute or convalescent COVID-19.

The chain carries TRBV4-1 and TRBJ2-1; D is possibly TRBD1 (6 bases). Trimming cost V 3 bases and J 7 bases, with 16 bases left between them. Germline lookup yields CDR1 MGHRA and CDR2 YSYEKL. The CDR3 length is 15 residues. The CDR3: CASSQPRQAGNEQFF. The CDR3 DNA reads TGCGCCAGCAGCCAGCCACGACAGGCAGGGAATGAGCAGTTCTTC.

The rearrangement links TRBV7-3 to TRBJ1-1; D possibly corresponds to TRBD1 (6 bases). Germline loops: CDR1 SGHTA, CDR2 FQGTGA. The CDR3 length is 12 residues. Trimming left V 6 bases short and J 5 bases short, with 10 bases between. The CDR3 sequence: CASRRTETEAFF. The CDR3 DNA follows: TGTGCCAGCAGGCGGACAGAGACTGAAGCTTTCTTT.

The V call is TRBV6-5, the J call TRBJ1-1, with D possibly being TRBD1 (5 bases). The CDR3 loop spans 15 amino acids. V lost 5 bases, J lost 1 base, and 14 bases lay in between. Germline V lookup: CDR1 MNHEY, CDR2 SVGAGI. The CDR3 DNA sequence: TGTGCCAGCAGTCTAAACAGGATTCAGAACACTGAAGCTTTCTTT. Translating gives CASSLNRIQNTEAFF.

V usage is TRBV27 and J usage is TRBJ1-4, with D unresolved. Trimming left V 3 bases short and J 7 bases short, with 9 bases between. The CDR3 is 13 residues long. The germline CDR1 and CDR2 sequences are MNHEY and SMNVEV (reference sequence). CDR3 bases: TGTGCCAGCAGTTTTTATTTCGGTGAAAAACTGTTTTTT. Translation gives CASSFYFGEKLFF.

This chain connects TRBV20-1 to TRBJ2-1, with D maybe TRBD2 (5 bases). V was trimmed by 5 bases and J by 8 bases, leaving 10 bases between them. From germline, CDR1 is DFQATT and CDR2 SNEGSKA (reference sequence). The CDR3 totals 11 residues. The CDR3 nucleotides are TGCAGTGCTTCCCTGAGGGATGAGCAGTTCTTC. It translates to CSASLRDEQFF.

CDR3 bases: TGTGCCAGCAGCTTAGTCGGGACAGGAGGATACGAGCAGTACTTC. Protein product: CASSLVGTGGYEQYF. The chain employs TRBV7-2 and TRBJ2-7; 8 bases align to TRBD1. The CDR3 totals 15 residues. The germline CDR1 and CDR2 sequences are SGHTA and FQGNSA. V trimming: 1 base; J trimming: 4 bases; junction bases outside the gene matches: 6.

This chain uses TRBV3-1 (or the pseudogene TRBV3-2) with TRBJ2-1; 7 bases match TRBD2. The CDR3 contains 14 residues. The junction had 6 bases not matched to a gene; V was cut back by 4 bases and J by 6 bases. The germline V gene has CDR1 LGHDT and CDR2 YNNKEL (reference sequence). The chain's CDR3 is CASSPTGLPNEQFF. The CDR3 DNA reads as TGTGCCAGCAGCCCGACGGGACTACCCAATGAGCAGTTCTTC.

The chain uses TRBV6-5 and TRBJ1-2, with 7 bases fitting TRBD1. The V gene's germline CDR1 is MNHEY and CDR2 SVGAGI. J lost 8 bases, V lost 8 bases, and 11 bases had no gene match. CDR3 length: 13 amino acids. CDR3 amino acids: CASADRVGRGYTF. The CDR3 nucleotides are TGTGCCAGCGCAGACAGGGTCGGGCGCGGCTACACCTTC.

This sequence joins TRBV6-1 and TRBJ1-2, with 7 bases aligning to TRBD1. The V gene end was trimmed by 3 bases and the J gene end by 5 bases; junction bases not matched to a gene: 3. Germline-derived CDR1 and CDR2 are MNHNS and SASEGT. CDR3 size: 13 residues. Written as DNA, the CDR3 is TGTGCCAGCAGTGAGACAGGGAGGTATGGCTACACCTTC. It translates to CASSETGRYGYTF.

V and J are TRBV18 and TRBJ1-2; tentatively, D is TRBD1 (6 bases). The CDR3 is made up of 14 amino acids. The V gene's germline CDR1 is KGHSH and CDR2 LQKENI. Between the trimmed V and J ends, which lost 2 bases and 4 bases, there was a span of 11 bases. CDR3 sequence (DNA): TGTGCCAGCTCACCAGGGGACAACCTCTATGGCTACACCTTC. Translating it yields CASSPGDNLYGYTF.

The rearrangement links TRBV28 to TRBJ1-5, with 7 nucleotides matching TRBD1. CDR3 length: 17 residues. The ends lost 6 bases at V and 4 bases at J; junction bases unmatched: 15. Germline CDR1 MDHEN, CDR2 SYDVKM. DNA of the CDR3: TGTGCCAGCAGACACTACGGAGGCCAGGGGGAGAATCAGCCCCAGCATTTT. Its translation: CASRHYGGQGENQPQHF.

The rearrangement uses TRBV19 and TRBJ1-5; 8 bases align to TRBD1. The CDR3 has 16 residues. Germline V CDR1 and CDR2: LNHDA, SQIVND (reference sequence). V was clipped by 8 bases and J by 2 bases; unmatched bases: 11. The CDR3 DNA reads TGTGCCAGTGAGGGACCTTCGACAGGGGGCAATCAGCCCCAGCATTTT. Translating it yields CASEGPSTGGNQPQHF.

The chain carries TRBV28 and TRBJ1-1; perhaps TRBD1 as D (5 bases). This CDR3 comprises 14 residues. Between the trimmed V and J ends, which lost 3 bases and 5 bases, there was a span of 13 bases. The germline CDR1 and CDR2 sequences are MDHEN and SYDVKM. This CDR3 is CASSLRQGWTEAFF. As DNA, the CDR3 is TGTGCCAGCAGTTTGAGGCAGGGTTGGACTGAAGCTTTCTTT.

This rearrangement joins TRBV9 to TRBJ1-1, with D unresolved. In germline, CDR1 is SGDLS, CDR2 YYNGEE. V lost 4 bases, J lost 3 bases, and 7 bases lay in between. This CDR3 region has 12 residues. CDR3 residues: CASSRSHTEAFF. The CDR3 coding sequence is TGTGCCAGCAGCCGGAGTCACACTGAAGCTTTCTTT. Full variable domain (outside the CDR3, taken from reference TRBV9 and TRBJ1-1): DSGVTQTPKHLITATGQRVTLRCSPRSGDLSVYWYQQSLDQGLQFLIQYYNGEERAKGNILERFSAQQFPDLHSELNLSSLELGDSALYFCASSRSHTEAFFGQGTRLTVV.

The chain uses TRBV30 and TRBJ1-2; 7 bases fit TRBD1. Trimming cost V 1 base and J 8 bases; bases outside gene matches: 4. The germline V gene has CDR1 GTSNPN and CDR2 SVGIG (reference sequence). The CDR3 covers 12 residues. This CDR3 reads CAWSGQGGGYTF. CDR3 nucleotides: TGTGCCTGGAGTGGACAGGGTGGAGGCTACACCTTC. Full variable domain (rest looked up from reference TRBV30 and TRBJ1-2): SQTIHQWPATLVQPVGSPLSLECTVEGTSNPNLYWYRQAAGRGLQLLFYSVGIGQISSEVPQNLSASRPQDRQFILSSKKLLLSDSGFYLCAWSGQGGGYTFGSGTRLTVV.